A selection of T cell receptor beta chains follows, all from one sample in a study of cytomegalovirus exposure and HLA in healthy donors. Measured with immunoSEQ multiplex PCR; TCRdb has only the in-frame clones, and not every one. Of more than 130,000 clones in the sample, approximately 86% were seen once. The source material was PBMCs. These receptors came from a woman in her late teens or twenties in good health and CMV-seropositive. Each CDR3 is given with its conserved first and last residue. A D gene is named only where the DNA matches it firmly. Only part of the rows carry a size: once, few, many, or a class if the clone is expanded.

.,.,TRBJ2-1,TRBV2,CASTGGLANYNEQFF,TGTGCCAGCACCGGGGGGCTAGCGAATTACAATGAGCAGTTCTTC
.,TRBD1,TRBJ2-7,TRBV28,CASIPRPGQGFYEQYF,TGTGCCAGCATCCCCCGTCCGGGACAGGGGTTTTACGAGCAGTACTTC
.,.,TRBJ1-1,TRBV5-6,CASSLWGPQGSTEAFF,TGTGCCAGCAGCTTGTGGGGCCCGCAGGGGAGCACTGAAGCTTTCTTT
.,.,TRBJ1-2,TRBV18,CASSPEQNYGYTF,TGTGCCAGCTCACCAGAACAAAACTATGGCTACACCTTC
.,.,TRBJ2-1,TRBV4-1,CASSQGRLLNEQFF,TGCGCCAGCAGCCAAGGAAGACTACTCAATGAGCAGTTCTTC
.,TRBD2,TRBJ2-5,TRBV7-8,CASSLEWGLEETQYF,TGTGCCAGCAGCTTAGAGTGGGGACTAGAAGAGACCCAGTACTTC
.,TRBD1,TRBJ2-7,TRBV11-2,CASSPTGVPTEQYF,TGTGCCAGCAGCCCTACAGGGGTTCCTACCGAGCAGTACTTC
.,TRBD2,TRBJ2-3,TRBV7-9,CASSGGASGSGDTQYF,TGTGCCAGCAGCGGAGGGGCTAGCGGGAGCGGGGATACGCAGTATTTT
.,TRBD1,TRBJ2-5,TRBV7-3,CASSPTGTGVRETQYF,TGTGCCAGCAGCCCTACCGGGACAGGGGTACGGGAGACCCAGTACTTC
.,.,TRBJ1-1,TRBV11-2,CASSPGLMNTEAFF,TGTGCCAGCAGCCCAGGGCTCATGAACACTGAAGCTTTCTTT
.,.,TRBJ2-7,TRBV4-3,CASSQVRAQGSSEQYF,TGCGCCAGCAGCCAAGTCCGGGCTCAGGGTTCCTCCGAGCAGTACTTC
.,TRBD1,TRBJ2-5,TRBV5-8,CASSIRGKVGETQYF,TGTGCCAGCAGCATCAGGGGGAAGGTCGGAGAGACCCAGTACTTC
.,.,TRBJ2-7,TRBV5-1,CASSLDPARDEQYF,TGCGCCAGCAGCTTAGATCCTGCGCGTGACGAGCAGTACTTC
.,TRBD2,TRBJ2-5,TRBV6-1,CASSAGTRWETQYF,TGTGCCAGCAGCGCTGGGACTAGATGGGAGACCCAGTACTTC
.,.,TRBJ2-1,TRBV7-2,CASSFQGRSAYNEQFF,TGTGCCAGCAGCTTTCAGGGGCGGTCCGCCTACAATGAGCAGTTCTTC
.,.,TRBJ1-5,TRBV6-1,CASTYDSSNQPQHF,TGTGCCAGCACCTACGACAGTAGCAATCAGCCCCAGCATTTT
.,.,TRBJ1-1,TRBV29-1,CSVEVTAGAREAFF,TGCAGCGTTGAAGTCACGGCGGGGGCCAGGGAAGCTTTCTTT
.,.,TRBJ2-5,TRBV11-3,CASSLQGLETQYF,TGTGCCAGCAGCTTACAGGGGCTGGAGACCCAGTACTTC
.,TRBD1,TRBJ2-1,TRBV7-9,CASSPQTGMDNEQFF,TGTGCCAGCAGCCCTCAGACAGGGATGGACAATGAGCAGTTCTTC
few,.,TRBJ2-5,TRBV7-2,CASSLEGGGGQTQYF,TGTGCCAGCAGCTTAGAGGGAGGGGGGGGCCAGACCCAGTACTTC
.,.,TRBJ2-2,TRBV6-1,CASSEAGGLNGELFF,TGTGCCAGCAGTGAAGCGGGGGGGCTTAACGGGGAGCTGTTTTTT
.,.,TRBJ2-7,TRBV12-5,CASGFGYEQYF,TGTGCTAGTGGTTTCGGCTACGAGCAGTACTTC
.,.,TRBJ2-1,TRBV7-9,CASSLTGSSYNEQFF,TGTGCCAGCAGCTTAACGGGGAGCTCCTACAATGAGCAGTTCTTC
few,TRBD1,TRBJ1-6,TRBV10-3,CAITGDSNNSPLHF,TGTGCCATCACTGGGGACAGCAATAATTCACCCCTCCACTTT
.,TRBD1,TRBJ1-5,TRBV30,CAWSAGTVGDQPQHF,TGTGCCTGGAGTGCCGGGACAGTGGGGGATCAGCCCCAGCATTTT
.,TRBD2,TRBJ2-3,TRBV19,CASSMRAGTLTDTQYF,TGTGCCAGTAGTATGAGAGCGGGAACTCTCACAGATACGCAGTATTTT
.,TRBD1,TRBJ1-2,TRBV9,CASSGTGGGYTF,TGTGCCAGCAGTGGGACAGGGGGCGGCTACACCTTC
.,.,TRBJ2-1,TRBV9,CASSVIGSRYNEQFF,TGTGCCAGCAGCGTAATCGGGAGCCGCTACAATGAGCAGTTCTTC
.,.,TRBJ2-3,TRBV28,CASSSGSTDTQYF,TGTGCCAGCAGTTCCGGTAGCACAGATACGCAGTATTTT